The source of this T cell receptor beta chain is a study of cytomegalovirus exposure and HLA in healthy donors. Study-level points and caveats: An Asian-associated ancestry cluster reportedly showed fewer N-insertions than the roughly 670-donor mean in a later analysis.

This CDR3 is built from 15 residues. The V segment lost 3 bases and the J segment 9 bases; nucleotides outside the gene matches: 4. Germline loops: CDR1 SNHLY, CDR2 FYNNEI. The PCR used 60 Vbeta and 13 Jbeta primers. The protocol was immunoSEQ multiplex PCR, while the TCRdb copy is restricted to in-frame clones and leaves out a portion. The data show approximately 160,000 clones, over 80% seen once. For this clone: Its target is unknown.

The sequenced sample was PBMCs. The sequence derives from a human donor in good health. This chain uses TRBV2 with TRBJ2-3, with 15 bases fitting TRBD2. CDR3 nucleotide sequence: TGTGCCAGCAGTGAGGGGACTAGCGGGGGGTGGACGCAGTATTTT. Its protein is CASSEGTSGGWTQYF.